The sequence of this T cell receptor (beta chain) was determined in a study of identical twins. TCRdb reprocessed the 5' RACE reads with MiXCR, giving one entry per CDR3 protein. Of around 250,000 distinct CDR3 sequences detected, 7% appear once; the ten largest clones hold 3.5% to 4%. This clonotype is termed medium-sized (0.01 to 0.1%). This CDR3 comprises 14 residues. The germline gives CDR1 SGHDN, CDR2 FVKESK. The V gene lost 0 bases and the J gene lost 9 bases, with 12 bases spanning the gap. These data also formed part of another study, on yellow fever vaccine responses in identical twins. That investigation notes: Reported findings indicate that twins' vaccine T cell responses seemed partially convergent, partially personalized.

The V gene is TRBV14, the J gene TRBJ2-1; D not resolved. The clonotype comes from a woman between 18 and 30 years old in good health. Sequencing was carried out using memory (CD45RO+) T cells sorted from blood. The CDR3 bases are TGTGCCAGCAGCCAAGATCGGTTTCTACTTGAGCAGTTCTTC. Protein sequence: CASSQDRFLLEQFF.